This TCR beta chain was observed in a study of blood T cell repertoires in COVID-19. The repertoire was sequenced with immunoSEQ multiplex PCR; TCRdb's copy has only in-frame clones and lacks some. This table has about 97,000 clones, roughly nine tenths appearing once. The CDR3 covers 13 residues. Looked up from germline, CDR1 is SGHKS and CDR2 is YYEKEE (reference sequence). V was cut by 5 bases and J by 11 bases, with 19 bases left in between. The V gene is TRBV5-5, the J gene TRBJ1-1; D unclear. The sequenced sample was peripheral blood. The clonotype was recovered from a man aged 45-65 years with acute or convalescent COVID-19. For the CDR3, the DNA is TGTGCCAGCAGTATAGGACTCCCAATAGAGGCTTTCTTT. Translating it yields CASSIGLPIEAFF.